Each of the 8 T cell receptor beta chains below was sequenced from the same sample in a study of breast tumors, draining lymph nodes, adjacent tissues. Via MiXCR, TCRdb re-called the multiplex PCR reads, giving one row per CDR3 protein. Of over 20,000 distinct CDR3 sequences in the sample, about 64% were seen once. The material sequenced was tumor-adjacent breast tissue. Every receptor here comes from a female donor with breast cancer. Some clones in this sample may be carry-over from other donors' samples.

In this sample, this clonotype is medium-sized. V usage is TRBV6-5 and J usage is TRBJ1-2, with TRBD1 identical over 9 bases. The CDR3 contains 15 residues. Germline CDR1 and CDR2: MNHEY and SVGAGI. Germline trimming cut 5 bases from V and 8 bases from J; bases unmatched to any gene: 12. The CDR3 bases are TGTGCCAGCAGTCGGGGGGACAGGGCAGCGGTGGGCTACACCTTC. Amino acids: CASSRGDRAAVGYTF.

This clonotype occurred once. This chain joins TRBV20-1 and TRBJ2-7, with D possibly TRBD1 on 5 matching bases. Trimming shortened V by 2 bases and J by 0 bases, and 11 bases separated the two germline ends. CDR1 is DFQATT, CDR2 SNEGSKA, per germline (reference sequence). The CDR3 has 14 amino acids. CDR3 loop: CSARKQVSSYEQYF. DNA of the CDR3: TGCAGTGCTAGAAAACAGGTCAGCTCCTACGAGCAGTACTTC.

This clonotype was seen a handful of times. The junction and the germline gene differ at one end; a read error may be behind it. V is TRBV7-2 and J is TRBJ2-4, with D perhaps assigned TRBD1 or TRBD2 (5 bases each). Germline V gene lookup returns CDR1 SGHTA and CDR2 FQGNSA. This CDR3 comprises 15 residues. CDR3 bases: TGTGCCAGCAGCCGGGACCCCGGAGCCAAAAACATTCAGCACTTC. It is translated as CASSRDPGAKNIQHF.

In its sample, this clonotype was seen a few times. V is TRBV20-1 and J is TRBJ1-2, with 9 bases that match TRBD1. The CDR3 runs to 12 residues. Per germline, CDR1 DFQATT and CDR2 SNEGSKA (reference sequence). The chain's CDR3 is CSYGTGNYGYTF. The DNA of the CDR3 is TGCAGCTACGGGACAGGGAACTATGGCTACACCTTC.

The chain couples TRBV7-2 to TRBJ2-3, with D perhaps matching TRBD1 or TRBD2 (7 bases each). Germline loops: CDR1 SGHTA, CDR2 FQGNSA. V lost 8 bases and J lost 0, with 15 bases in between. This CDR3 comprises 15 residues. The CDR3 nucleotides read TGTGCCAGCTGGCAGGGGGGGTCTAGCACAGATACGCAGTATTTT. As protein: CASWQGGSSTDTQYF.

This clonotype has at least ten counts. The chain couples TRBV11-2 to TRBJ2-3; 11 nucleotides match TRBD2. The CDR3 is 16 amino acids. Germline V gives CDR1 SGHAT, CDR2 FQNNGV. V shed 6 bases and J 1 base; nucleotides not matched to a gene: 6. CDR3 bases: TGTGCCAGCAGTCTTCGGGGACTAGCGGGCACAGATACGCAGTATTTT. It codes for CASSLRGLAGTDTQYF.

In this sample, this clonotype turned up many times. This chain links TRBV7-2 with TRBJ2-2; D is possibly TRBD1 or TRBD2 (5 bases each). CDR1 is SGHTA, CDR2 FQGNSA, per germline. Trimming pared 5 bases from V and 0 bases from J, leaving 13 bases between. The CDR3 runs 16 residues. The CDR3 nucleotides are TGTGCCAGCAGCCCCGCCGGGACGACGAACACCGGGGAGCTGTTTTTT. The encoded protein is CASSPAGTTNTGELFF.

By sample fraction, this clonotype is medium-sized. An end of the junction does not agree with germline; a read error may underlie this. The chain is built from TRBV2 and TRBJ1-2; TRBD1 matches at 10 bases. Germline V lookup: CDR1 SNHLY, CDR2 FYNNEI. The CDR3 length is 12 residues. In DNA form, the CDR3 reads TGTGCCAGCAGTGAACGCGACAGGGGGCTACTATTC. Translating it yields CASSERDRGLLF.